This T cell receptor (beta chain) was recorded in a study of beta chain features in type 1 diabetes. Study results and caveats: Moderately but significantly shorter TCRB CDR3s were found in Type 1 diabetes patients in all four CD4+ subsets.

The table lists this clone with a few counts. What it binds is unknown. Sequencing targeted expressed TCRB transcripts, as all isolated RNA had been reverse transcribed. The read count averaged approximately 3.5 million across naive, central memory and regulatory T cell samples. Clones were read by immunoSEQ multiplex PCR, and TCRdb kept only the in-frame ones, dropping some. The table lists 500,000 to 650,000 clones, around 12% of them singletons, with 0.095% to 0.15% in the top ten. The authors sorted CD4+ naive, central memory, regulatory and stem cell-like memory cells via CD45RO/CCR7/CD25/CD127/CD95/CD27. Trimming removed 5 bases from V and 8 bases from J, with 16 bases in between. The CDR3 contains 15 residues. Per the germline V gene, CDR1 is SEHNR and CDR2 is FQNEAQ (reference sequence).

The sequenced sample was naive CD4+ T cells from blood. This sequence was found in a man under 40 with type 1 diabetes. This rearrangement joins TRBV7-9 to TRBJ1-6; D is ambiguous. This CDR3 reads CASSPIAVTDSPLHF. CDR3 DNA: TGTGCCAGCAGCCCTATAGCGGTCACCGATTCACCCCTCCACTTT.